In its sample, the clone carrying this TCR beta chain was seen many times. Its antigen is still unknown. This record comes from a study of T cells in Graves' hyperthyroidism and ophthalmopathy. Findings and caveats of the study: The model's output predicted ophthalmopathy at a median of roughly 6.9 months prior to onset. The majority of expanded thyroid clonotypes above 0.001 also appeared in blood.

RNA transcripts provided the source from which TCR beta CDR3 regions were amplified. The HTBI primer set was used in a first-round RT-PCR of the TCR CDR3. MiXCR was run by TCRdb on the multiplex PCR reads, yielding one entry per CDR3 protein. The sample has under 350,000 distinct CDR3 sequences; 10% to 15% are singletons. Germline CDR1 and CDR2: MDHEN and SYDVKM. V was clipped by 5 bases and J by 2 bases, with 9 bases between them. The CDR3 consists of 13 residues. When hyperthyroidism was first diagnosed, the blood sample was taken, preceding any ophthalmopathy symptoms. Material for sequencing was blood. This receptor was taken from a woman aged 25 to 39 with Graves' hyperthyroidism that later progressed to Graves' ophthalmopathy. The gene calls are TRBV28 and TRBJ1-1; D ambiguous. CDR3 bases: TGTGCCAGCAGTGCGTCAAGCAACACTGAAGCTTTCTTT. Translated: CASSASSNTEAFF.